This T cell receptor (beta chain) was sequenced for a study of post-analysis software for immune sequencing data. Background on the study: The study covered relapsing-remitting, secondary progressive and progressive-relapsing courses of multiple sclerosis.

General study findings and limits: F-measure co-clustering was strong for batch-matched samples. Patients showed TRBV5-6, TRBV5-1 and TRBV20-1 among roughly 5 TRBV segments more frequent than in controls. Controls showed significantly higher normalized Chao1 diversity than did multiple sclerosis patients.

Germline V gene lookup returns CDR1 MNHNS and CDR2 SASEGT. The CDR3 is 13 residues long. On this clonotype itself: Antigen unknown.

Unique molecular identifiers were built into the TCR beta cDNA libraries. In TCRdb, the PCR reads were re-called with MiXCR into one record per CDR3 protein. The data show under 900,000 distinct CDR3 sequences, roughly 50% seen once. This rearrangement joins TRBV6-1 to TRBJ2-4; 8 bases align to TRBD1. The J call may be faulty, since TRBJ2-7 better matches the DNA end. The TCR comes from a girl between 5 and 17 years old with multiple sclerosis. Sequenced sample: blood. DNA of the CDR3: TGTGCCAGCATCAGGACAGGGACCTACGAGCAGTACTTC. Encoded protein: CASIRTGTYEQYF.